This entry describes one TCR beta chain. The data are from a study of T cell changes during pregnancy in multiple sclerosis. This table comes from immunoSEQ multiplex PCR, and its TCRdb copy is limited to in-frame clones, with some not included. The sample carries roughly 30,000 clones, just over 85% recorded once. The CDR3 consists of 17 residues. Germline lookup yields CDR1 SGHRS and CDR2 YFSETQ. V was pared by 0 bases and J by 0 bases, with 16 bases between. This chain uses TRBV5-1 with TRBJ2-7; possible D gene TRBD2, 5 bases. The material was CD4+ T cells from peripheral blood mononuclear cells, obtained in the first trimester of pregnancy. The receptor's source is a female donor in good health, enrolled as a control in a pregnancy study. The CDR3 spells CASSLDSGIVSSYEQYF. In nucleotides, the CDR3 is TGCGCCAGCAGCTTGGATTCGGGGATCGTTAGCTCCTACGAGCAGTACTTC. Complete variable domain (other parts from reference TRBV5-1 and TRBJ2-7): KAGVTQTPRYLIKTRGQQVTLSCSPISGHRSVSWYQQTPGQGLQFLFEYFSETQRNKGNFPGRFSGRQFSNSRSEMNVSTLELGDSALYLCASSLDSGIVSSYEQYFGPGTRLTVT.